The 15 T cell receptor beta chains listed next were all sequenced from one sample in a study of yellow fever vaccine responses in identical twins. TCRdb re-derived calls from the RT-PCR reads in MiXCR, one entry per CDR3 protein. The table has several thousand distinct CDR3 sequences, approximately 84% seen once. The source was T cells from blood (PBMCs), unsorted or a sorted subset (not recorded which), collected before or after yellow fever vaccination (not recorded which). The source of these receptors is a woman between 18 and 29 years old who received the yellow fever vaccine.

The rearrangement uses TRBV10-1 and TRBJ2-7; 7 nucleotides line up with TRBD2. The length of the CDR3 is 14 residues. CDR1 WNHNN and CDR2 SYGVQD come from the germline V gene (reference sequence). V shed 4 bases, J shed 3 bases, and the junction held 6 bases outside the gene matches. The CDR3 nucleotides are TGCGCCAGCAGTGGCTCTAGCGGACACTACGAGCAGTACTTC. It codes for CASSGSSGHYEQYF.

This rearrangement joins TRBV3-1 to TRBJ2-3, with TRBD2 matching over 7 bases. Germline V gene lookup returns CDR1 LGHDT and CDR2 YNNKEL (reference sequence). V dropped 0 bases and J dropped 6; count of bases not matched to a gene: 6. The CDR3 is 15 residues long. This CDR3 reads CASSQDVVAGDTQYF. The CDR3 coding sequence is TGTGCCAGCAGCCAAGATGTGGTAGCGGGCGATACGCAGTATTTT.

The rearrangement uses TRBV6-1 and TRBJ2-5, with no clear D. This CDR3 contains 14 residues. Germline V gene lookup returns CDR1 MNHNS and CDR2 SASEGT. V was trimmed by 4 bases and J by 7 bases, leaving 16 bases between them. The CDR3 DNA sequence: TGTGCCAGCAGTGCCGCCGACGGAGTCTCGACCCAGTACTTC. As protein: CASSAADGVSTQYF.

As regards this clonotype: One junction end disagrees with the germline gene, perhaps due to a read error. This sequence joins TRBV29-1 and TRBJ1-4, with D perhaps matching TRBD1 (6 bases). The CDR3 sequence is 16 residues long. Looked up from germline, CDR1 is SQVTM and CDR2 is ANQGSEA. CDR3 bases: TGCAGCGTCGAAGTGAGGGGGGCAGATCGACGCGAAAAACTGTTTTTT. Translated, it gives CSVEVRGADRREKLFF.

This CDR3 is CAISGGNTEAFF. CDR3 DNA sequence: TGTGCCATCAGTGGAGGGAACACTGAAGCTTTCTTT. The chain joins TRBV10-3 to TRBJ1-1, with D unresolved. The V gene lost 4 bases and the J gene lost 1 base, with 4 bases spanning the gap. The CDR3 consists of 12 residues. Germline CDR1 and CDR2: ENHRY and SYGVKD.

This chain links TRBV7-6 with TRBJ2-7, with D perhaps assigned TRBD1 or TRBD2 (6 bases each). This CDR3 is built from 15 residues. The germline CDR1 and CDR2 sequences are SGHVS and FNYEAQ. The ends were cut back, 1 base at V and 0 bases at J, with 10 bases in the middle. The DNA of the CDR3 is TGTGCCAGCAGCTTAGGTCGGGGGCCCTCCTACGAGCAGTACTTC. Protein sequence: CASSLGRGPSYEQYF.

The chain recombines TRBV4-1 with TRBJ2-1; D possibly matches TRBD1 or TRBD2 (5 bases each). Trimming pared 4 bases from V and 7 bases from J, leaving 17 bases between. The CDR3 is 15 amino acids. Germline loops: CDR1 MGHRA, CDR2 YSYEKL. The CDR3 DNA sequence: TGCGCCAGCAGCCCTAGGGACCGAGGGATAAATGAGCAGTTCTTC. Encoded protein: CASSPRDRGINEQFF.

This clonotype was picked up a small number of times. The chain joins TRBV4-1 to TRBJ1-6; tentatively, D is TRBD1 (6 bases). V was trimmed by 4 bases and J by 8 bases, leaving 15 bases between them. This CDR3 contains 15 residues. Germline V gives CDR1 MGHRA, CDR2 YSYEKL. The CDR3 region is CASSPAGGTYSPLHF. DNA of the CDR3: TGCGCCAGCAGCCCTGCGGGCGGGACATATTCACCCCTCCACTTT.

This clonotype was recorded once. V usage is TRBV20-1 and J usage is TRBJ2-7; unclear D gene. V was trimmed by 6 bases and J by 6 bases, leaving 15 bases between them. This CDR3 is 12 amino acids long. CDR1 DFQATT and CDR2 SNEGSKA come from the germline V gene (reference sequence). The CDR3 here is CSADTRKGEQYF. CDR3 coding DNA: TGCAGTGCCGATACGCGGAAGGGCGAGCAGTACTTC.

The V and J genes are TRBV6-5 and TRBJ1-2; D unresolved. This CDR3 is built from 15 residues. V was trimmed by 4 bases and J by 4 bases, leaving 16 bases between them. The germline gives CDR1 MNHEY, CDR2 SVGAGI. CDR3 nucleotide sequence: TGTGCCAGCAGTTCTAAACGGGGAGGATCCTATGGCTACACCTTC. Encoded protein: CASSSKRGGSYGYTF.

The chain is built from TRBV11-1 and TRBJ2-3; 12 nucleotides match TRBD2. Per germline, CDR1 SGHAT and CDR2 FQDESV (reference sequence). With V trimmed by 3 bases and J by 6 bases, 4 bases remained unmatched. The length of the CDR3 is 15 residues. CDR3 coding DNA: TGTGCCAGCAGCTTCTCTAGCGGGAGGGCCGATACGCAGTATTTT. It codes for CASSFSSGRADTQYF.

V gene TRBV11-2 combines with J gene TRBJ1-4, with 7 bases that match TRBD1. V trimming: 0 bases; J trimming: 7 bases; junction bases outside the gene matches: 5. The CDR3 consists of 15 residues. Germline values: CDR1 SGHAT, CDR2 FQNNGV. CDR3 DNA: TGTGCCAGCAGCTTAGAGACAGGGATGGGTGAAAAACTGTTTTTT. This gives the protein CASSLETGMGEKLFF.

The sample holds one count of this clonotype. This chain uses TRBV29-1 with TRBJ2-1, with D possibly being TRBD1 (5 bases). There are 11 residues in the CDR3. Germline-derived CDR1 and CDR2 are SQVTM and ANQGSEA. Trimming removed 6 bases from V and 9 bases from J, with 12 bases in between. For the CDR3, the DNA is TGCAGCGTCCTTCTAGACAGTGAGCAGTTCTTC. Protein: CSVLLDSEQFF.

The chain recombines TRBV7-8 with TRBJ2-3; D not certain. The CDR3 spans 12 residues. Germline V gene sequence: CDR1 SGHVS, CDR2 FQNEAQ. V lost 1 base, J lost 7 bases, and 6 bases lay in between. The CDR3: CASSLGVNTQYF. DNA of the CDR3: TGTGCCAGCAGCTTAGGGGTAAATACGCAGTATTTT.

The chain has TRBV11-3 and TRBJ2-3; no reliable D call. The CDR3 loop spans 14 amino acids. V lost 5 bases, J lost 3 bases, and 12 bases lay in between. Germline V gene data show CDR1 as SGHNT and CDR2 as YENEEA. DNA of the CDR3: TGTGCCAGCAGCCATCCGGCCCGGACAGATACGCAGTATTTT. It is translated as CASSHPARTDTQYF.